This T cell receptor (beta chain) was sequenced during a study of blood T cell repertoires in COVID-19. Clones were sequenced by immunoSEQ multiplex PCR, and TCRdb holds only the in-frame ones, with some missing. Among approximately 270,000 clones listed, about 90% were seen once. The CDR3 contains 14 residues. CDR1 is LNHNV, CDR2 YYDKDF, per germline (reference sequence). V shed 6 bases and J 5 bases; nucleotides not matched to a gene: 7. Those who participated ranged in age from roughly 18 to 89 years and resided in some 24 US areas. Assignments of participants to cohorts depended upon their own reported clinical history.

V and J are TRBV15 and TRBJ1-5, with TRBD1 identical over 7 bases. Input material: PBMCs or T cells enriched from blood (not recorded which). This sequence was found in a human donor in a cohort exposed to, infected with or recovered from COVID-19 (not recorded which). The donor label of this sample is uncertain. CDR3 nucleotide sequence: TGTGCCACCAGGAAACAGGGGAATGATCAGCCCCAGCATTTT. Its translation: CATRKQGNDQPQHF.